This T cell receptor beta chain was sequenced in a study of regulatory T cells in long-lasting Graves disease. Overall study: Persistence in Graves' disease denoted antithyroid drug use beyond 5 years alongside positive TSH receptor antibodies. Broader study findings: Favored usage of TRBV28, TRBJ1-2 and TRBJ2-5 was recorded in persistent disease.

Time point indicated: persistent/refractory GD, antithyroid drugs over 5 years with positive TRAb. Isolated PBMC RNA provided the starting material for the TCR library. It was American Thyroid Association guidelines that determined Graves' disease diagnosis. Arm-PCR with iRepertoire HTBI primers amplified the CDR3 regions for these TCR beta libraries. Original data processing: Identification of gene segments yielded approximately 62 TRBV and more than eleven TRBJ across samples. MiXCR was run by TCRdb on the multiplex PCR reads, yielding one entry per CDR3 protein. Here the V and J calls rest on TCRdb's processing, not on the authors' analysis. This sample has around 460,000 distinct CDR3 sequences, with roughly 23% found just once. This clonotype has just a few counts. Its target is unknown. The germline CDR1 and CDR2 sequences are SNHLY and FYNNEI. V was cut by 6 bases and J by 4 bases, with 22 bases left in between. This CDR3 has 17 amino acids.

This chain links TRBV2 with TRBJ1-5; D is perhaps TRBD1 (6 bases). The sequence was collected from a female donor with Graves disease. The specimen comprised peripheral blood mononuclear cells (PBMCs), sampled when the disease was refractory, from a patient treated with antithyroid drugs. CDR3 sequence (DNA): TGTGCCAGCAGCTATAGCCCTCTACTGGGGGCAAATCAGCCCCAGCATTTT. This sequence encodes CASSYSPLLGANQPQHF.